The clone carrying this T cell receptor (beta chain) was seen more than once but under ten times. Here immunoSEQ multiplex PCR was the method, and the copy in TCRdb shows in-frame clones only, minus some. Here the sample spans roughly 150,000 clones, about 85% being singletons. These data come from a study of blood T cell repertoires in COVID-19. The wider study: COVID-19 samples from acute and convalescent phases originated in the United States, Italy and Spain. The cDNA or gDNA used as material had been derived from T cells, B-cell-depleted T cells, or PBMCs.

The CDR3 is 16 amino acids. The V and J ends lost 2 bases and 7 bases respectively, with 18 bases between them. From germline, CDR1 is MNHEY and CDR2 SMNVEV (reference sequence). Material: PBMCs or T cells enriched from blood (not recorded which). The chain couples TRBV27 to TRBJ1-5; TRBD1 might be the D (5 bases). The TCR was taken from a middle-aged woman who had been exposed to COVID-19. The CDR3 sequence is CASSLTPPGVWQPQHF. CDR3 nucleotides: TGTGCCAGCAGTTTAACGCCTCCGGGGGTATGGCAGCCCCAGCATTTT.